A selection of T cell receptor beta chains follows, all from one sample in a study of technical replicates of blood from a handful of donors. The repertoire was sequenced with immunoSEQ multiplex PCR; TCRdb's copy has only in-frame clones and lacks some. The table has approximately 79,000 clones, just under 95% seen once. What was sequenced was T cells isolated from PBMCs. These receptors were obtained from a human donor in good health. Both conserved end residues are part of each CDR3. Each record gives: V gene, D gene, J gene, CDR3 protein, CDR3 DNA. The D gene is left open where the match is weak.

TRBV5-4	-	TRBJ2-5	CASSGGGEETQYF	TGTGCCAGCAGCGGGGGGGGCGAGGAGACCCAGTACTTC
TRBV30	TRBD1	TRBJ1-2	CAWSETGAWDGYTF	TGTGCCTGGAGTGAAACAGGGGCCTGGGATGGCTACACCTTC
TRBV2	-	TRBJ1-6	CASSEYGGDSPLHF	TGTGCCAGCAGTGAATATGGCGGGGATTCACCCCTCCACTTT
TRBV4-1	TRBD1	TRBJ2-7	CASSQRTSGGTYEQYF	TGCGCCAGCAGCCAACGGACCTCAGGGGGCACCTACGAGCAGTACTTC
TRBV5-4	TRBD1	TRBJ1-2	CASSLAGRGNYGYTF	TGTGCCAGCAGCTTGGCCGGCAGGGGGAACTATGGCTACACCTTC
TRBV5-4	-	TRBJ2-7	CASSLRVGEQYF	TGTGCCAGCAGCTTGAGAGTCGGCGAGCAGTACTTC
TRBV4-2	-	TRBJ2-5	CASSQAGREETQYF	TGTGCCAGCAGCCAAGCCGGCCGGGAAGAGACCCAGTACTTC
TRBV11-1	-	TRBJ2-5	CASSLGPQETQYF	TGTGCCAGCAGCTTAGGGCCACAGGAGACCCAGTACTTC
TRBV4-1	-	TRBJ2-7	CASSLGAGEGSYEQYF	TGCGCCAGCAGCCTGGGGGCAGGGGAGGGCTCCTACGAGCAGTACTTC
TRBV9	-	TRBJ2-3	CASSVAGGETDTQYF	TGTGCCAGCAGCGTAGCTGGGGGCGAGACAGATACGCAGTATTTT
TRBV28	-	TRBJ2-7	CASSTRGGEYYEQYF	TGTGCCAGCAGTACGAGGGGCGGGGAATACTACGAGCAGTACTTC
TRBV5-6	-	TRBJ1-1	CASSLVDGTEAFF	TGTGCCAGCAGCTTGGTAGATGGCACTGAAGCTTTCTTT
TRBV4-1	-	TRBJ2-7	CASSQARRDSYEQYF	TGCGCCAGCAGCCAAGCCCGGCGGGACTCCTACGAGCAGTACTTC
TRBV7-8	-	TRBJ1-3	CASSLYPGWDTIYF	TGTGCCAGCAGCTTATACCCAGGGTGGGACACCATATATTTT
TRBV5-4	TRBD1	TRBJ2-7	CASSAERDRGYEQYF	TGTGCCAGCAGCGCCGAACGGGACAGGGGATACGAGCAGTACTTC
TRBV11-3	-	TRBJ2-2	CASSLGQHNTGELFF	TGTGCCAGCAGCTTAGGACAGCATAACACCGGGGAGCTGTTTTTT
TRBV28	TRBD1	TRBJ1-2	CASKGPRGLGGYTF	TGTGCCAGCAAAGGGCCCAGGGGGTTGGGTGGCTACACCTTC